A single sample is the source of the 32 T cell receptor beta chains below, sequenced in a study of shared clonotypes between healthy human individuals. The repertoire was sequenced with immunoSEQ multiplex PCR; TCRdb's copy has only in-frame clones and lacks some. This repertoire shows hundreds of thousands of clones, 73% found once; its top ten account for roughly 2%. Material: memory CD4+ T cells sorted from blood. Subset noted: CD45RA-negative fraction. These receptors were taken from a woman in her 30s in good health.

This rearrangement joins TRBV7-9 to TRBJ2-7; the D is unclear. Germline V CDR1 and CDR2: SEHNR, FQNEAQ (reference sequence). The CDR3 is made up of 12 amino acids. V lost 5 bases to trimming and J lost 10 bases, with 15 bases between them. The CDR3 DNA reads as TGTGCCAGCAGCCACCAAACGATCAAACAGTACTTC. Translated, it gives CASSHQTIKQYF.

The V call is TRBV28, the J call TRBJ2-7; 9 nucleotides agree with TRBD2. The ends lost 5 bases at V and 3 bases at J; junction bases unmatched: 11. The CDR3 spans 16 residues. Germline CDR1 reads MDHEN; CDR2 reads SYDVKM. The CDR3 DNA follows: TGTGCCAGCAGTGCCGGGGGACTAGCAGTTTTCTACGAGCAGTACTTC. This codes for CASSAGGLAVFYEQYF.

V gene TRBV27 combines with J gene TRBJ2-5; D gene unclear. Trimming took 6 bases from V and 7 from J, leaving 9 bases between them. The germline gives CDR1 MNHEY, CDR2 SMNVEV (reference sequence). The CDR3 consists of 11 residues. The CDR3 DNA follows: TGTGCCAGCAGGAAGGGCTCGACCCAGTACTTC. Amino acid sequence: CASRKGSTQYF.

This CDR3 is CASRLTSGRDSGELFF. In nucleotides, the CDR3 is TGTGCCAGTAGATTGACTAGCGGGAGAGATTCCGGGGAGCTGTTTTTT. V and J are TRBV19 and TRBJ2-2; 12 bases agree with TRBD2. V shed 6 bases, J shed 6 bases, and the junction held 8 bases outside the gene matches. The CDR3 runs to 16 residues. Germline loops: CDR1 LNHDA, CDR2 SQIVND (reference sequence).

The chain links TRBV29-1 to TRBJ2-2, with no clear D. The CDR3 sequence is 11 residues long. Trimming removed 7 bases at V and 4 bases at J, with 7 bases between. Germline V CDR1 and CDR2: SQVTM, ANQGSEA. DNA for the CDR3: TGCAGCGCCCATACCACCGGGGAGCTGTTTTTT. Protein sequence: CSAHTTGELFF.

The chain recombines TRBV2 with TRBJ2-3, with TRBD2 matching over 8 bases. Germline lookup yields CDR1 SNHLY and CDR2 FYNNEI. Trimming at V came to 4 bases and at J to 7 bases, leaving 7 bases not matched to a gene. The CDR3 is 14 amino acids. As DNA, the CDR3 is TGTGCCAGCAGTGCCGCCCTAGCGGGCCATACGCAGTATTTT. It translates to CASSAALAGHTQYF.

The chain is built from TRBV28 and TRBJ1-2; D is uncertain. CDR1 and CDR2 from the germline V gene are MDHEN and SYDVKM. Trimming pared 6 bases from V and 4 bases from J, leaving 15 bases between. This CDR3 is 14 amino acids long. The CDR3 DNA reads TGTGCCAGCAGCCCAGGCAGTCAGATCTATGGCTACACCTTC. Encoded protein: CASSPGSQIYGYTF.

The V gene is TRBV7-6, the J gene TRBJ1-4; unclear D gene. Germline CDR1 is SGHVS and CDR2 is FNYEAQ. V lost 5 bases and J 6 bases, leaving 10 bases between the germline ends. This CDR3 comprises 13 residues. The chain's CDR3 is CASSPSNDEKLFF. CDR3 nucleotides: TGTGCCAGCAGCCCGAGTAATGATGAAAAACTGTTTTTT.

This clone was counted between two and nine times. The chain couples TRBV7-3 to TRBJ1-1; D perhaps matches TRBD1 (5 bases). V was pared by 2 bases and J by 1 base, with 14 bases between. Germline CDR1 reads SGHTA; CDR2 reads FQGTGA. This CDR3 has 16 residues. The DNA of the CDR3 is TGTGCCAGCAGCTTATACCCCCGGGACGGGAACACTGAAGCTTTCTTT. Translation: CASSLYPRDGNTEAFF.

CDR3 nucleotides: TGCGCCAGCAGCTTGGAGGTGGGGGTGACTGAAGCTTTCTTT. Its protein product is CASSLEVGVTEAFF. The V call is TRBV5-1, the J call TRBJ1-1; weak D call: TRBD1 (5 bases). V was shortened by 0 bases and J by 5 bases, with 11 bases between the two germline ends. The CDR3 extends over 14 amino acids. The germline V gene has CDR1 SGHRS and CDR2 YFSETQ.

V is TRBV25-1 and J is TRBJ2-2; D not resolved. The V and J ends lost 4 bases and 2 bases respectively, with 11 bases between them. The CDR3 totals 15 residues. Germline V gives CDR1 MGHDK, CDR2 SYGVNS. The CDR3 DNA reads as TGTGCCAGCAGTGCCACCGTAGCAAACACCGGGGAGCTGTTTTTT. Protein: CASSATVANTGELFF.

CDR3 region: CATTTAAGGNTIYF. The CDR3 region has the DNA TGTGCCACCACAACGGCTGCTGGAGGAAACACCATATATTTT. The rearrangement joins TRBV15 to TRBJ1-3; D is undetermined. Germline lookup yields CDR1 LNHNV and CDR2 YYDKDF (reference sequence). The CDR3 contains 14 residues. The germline V and J ends were trimmed by 7 bases and 4 bases, with 14 bases remaining between them. The full variable domain, with the rest looked up from reference TRBV15 and TRBJ1-3, is DAMVIQNPRYQVTQFGKPVTLSCSQTLNHNVMYWYQQKSSQAPKLLFHYYDKDFNNEADTPDNFQSRRPNTSFCFLDIRSPGLGDTAMYLCATTTAAGGNTIYFGEGSWLTVV.

The CDR3 coding sequence is TGTGCCAGCAGTGTGGACAGGGGCTCTGGGGCCAACGTCCTGACTTTC. Translated, it gives CASSVDRGSGANVLTF. This chain connects TRBV2 to TRBJ2-6; TRBD1 agrees at 9 bases. The V and J ends lost 4 bases and 0 bases, in that order; junction bases with no gene match: 1. The germline gives CDR1 SNHLY, CDR2 FYNNEI. The CDR3 covers 16 residues.

The chain joins TRBV11-2 to TRBJ2-3; 10 bases line up with TRBD2. This CDR3 has 17 residues. Germline V CDR1 and CDR2: SGHAT, FQNNGV. V lost 1 base and J lost 2; bases outside the gene matches: 6. The CDR3 nucleotides read TGTGCCAGCAGCTTAGGGTCTAGCGGGGGTCCCACAGATACGCAGTATTTT. Protein: CASSLGSSGGPTDTQYF.

The rearrangement joins TRBV29-1 to TRBJ1-2; 7 positions match TRBD1. Germline loops: CDR1 SQVTM, CDR2 ANQGSEA. Unmatched junction bases numbered 10, after V lost 7 bases and J lost 5 bases. This CDR3 is 13 amino acids long. CDR3 sequence: CSAGDRDSYGYTF. CDR3 in DNA: TGCAGCGCCGGCGACAGGGACAGTTATGGCTACACCTTC.

To note about this clone: This sample also contains other DNA sequences that code for the same CDR3. The chain has TRBV6-5 and TRBJ2-7; tentative D call: TRBD2 (5 bases). The germline V and J ends were trimmed by 2 bases and 2 bases, with 13 bases remaining between them. CDR1 MNHEY and CDR2 SVGAGI come from the germline V gene. This CDR3 has 15 residues. The chain's CDR3 is CASSYLRDGPYEQYF. CDR3 coding DNA: TGTGCCAGCAGTTACCTACGGGATGGCCCCTACGAGCAGTACTTC.

Only one count was recorded for this clone. The chain has TRBV5-6 and TRBJ2-7; 9 bases map to TRBD1. The CDR3 covers 15 residues. The V segment lost 4 bases and the J segment 3 bases; nucleotides outside the gene matches: 8. Germline V lookup: CDR1 SGHDT, CDR2 YYEEEE. As DNA, the CDR3 is TGTGCCAGCAGCCTCGCGGGACAGGGTATCTACGAGCAGTACTTC. As protein: CASSLAGQGIYEQYF.

The chain links TRBV4-1 to TRBJ2-3; D remains unclear. The CDR3 length is 13 residues. The germline V and J ends were trimmed by 5 bases and 4 bases, with 10 bases remaining between them. CDR1 is MGHRA and CDR2 is YSYEKL in the germline V gene. The CDR3 coding sequence is TGCGCCAGCAGCGCGCCCGGCCCAGATACGCAGTATTTT. Protein sequence: CASSAPGPDTQYF.

This chain joins TRBV29-1 and TRBJ1-1; 7 bases map to TRBD1. The CDR3 runs to 13 residues. The V and J ends lost 5 bases and 3 bases, in that order; junction bases with no gene match: 6. The germline V gene encodes CDR1 SQVTM and CDR2 ANQGSEA. CDR3 DNA sequence: TGCAGCGTTATGACAGGGAAGGACACTGAAGCTTTCTTT. Amino acid sequence: CSVMTGKDTEAFF.

The rearrangement joins TRBV11-2 to TRBJ2-3, with D possibly matching TRBD2 (6 bases). Trimming removed 3 bases at V and 3 bases at J, with 16 bases between. The CDR3 extends over 16 amino acids. CDR1 is SGHAT, CDR2 FQNNGV, per germline. The CDR3 is CASSFDSGVFTDTQYF. In nucleotides, the CDR3 is TGTGCCAGCAGCTTTGACTCGGGAGTGTTTACAGATACGCAGTATTTT.

The chain combines TRBV7-6 with TRBJ2-7; TRBD2 matches 9 bases. Germline CDR1 and CDR2: SGHVS and FNYEAQ. V was pared by 2 bases and J by 6 bases, with 11 bases of the junction left unmatched. This CDR3 has 16 amino acids. As DNA, the CDR3 is TGTGCCAGCAGCTTAATGGCGGGAGGGCTTATGAGCGAGCAGTACTTC. Translating gives CASSLMAGGLMSEQYF.

This chain links TRBV7-9 with TRBJ2-7, with 11 bases identical to TRBD1. J lost 6 bases, V lost 4 bases, and 5 bases had no gene match. The CDR3 is 14 residues long. The germline CDR1 and CDR2 sequences are SEHNR and FQNEAQ (reference sequence). The CDR3 protein is CASSSPGQGVEQYF. CDR3 sequence (DNA): TGTGCCAGCAGCTCGCCGGGACAGGGGGTCGAGCAGTACTTC.

This clone showed up many times. At one boundary the junction diverges from the germline segment, which might be a read error. The J gene is TRBJ1-5, the V gene TRBV19; 11 bases are a match to TRBD1. The CDR3 contains 16 residues. Per germline, CDR1 LNHDA and CDR2 SQIVND (reference sequence). The DNA of the CDR3 is TGTGCCAGTAGAATAGACGGGACAGGGGGAGGGGAGCCCCAGCATTTT. Translation: CASRIDGTGGGEPQHF.

The chain employs TRBV5-8 and TRBJ1-1, with D uncertain. CDR1 is SGHTS, CDR2 YDEGEE, per germline. This CDR3 is 12 amino acids long. V was trimmed by 2 bases and J by 5 bases, leaving 7 bases between them. CDR3 loop: CASSFLGTEAFF. CDR3 bases: TGTGCCAGCAGCTTTCTGGGGACTGAAGCTTTCTTT. Full variable domain (missing parts from reference TRBV5-8 and TRBJ1-1): EAGVTQSPTHLIKTRGQQATLRCSPISGHTSVYWYQQALGLGLQFLLWYDEGEERNRGNFPPRFSGRQFPNYSSELNVNALELEDSALYLCASSFLGTEAFFGQGTRLTVV.

This clone was picked up one time. The gene calls are TRBV19 and TRBJ1-5; 8 nucleotides match TRBD1. Per germline, CDR1 LNHDA and CDR2 SQIVND (reference sequence). V lost 7 bases, J lost 2 bases, and 10 bases stayed unmatched. This CDR3 comprises 16 residues. CDR3 region: CASKDQGAVGNQPQHF. The CDR3 DNA reads TGTGCCAGTAAGGATCAGGGGGCTGTAGGCAATCAGCCCCAGCATTTT.

The chain carries TRBV20-1 and TRBJ2-3; D unresolved. The CDR3 loop spans 11 amino acids. Germline-derived CDR1 and CDR2 are DFQATT and SNEGSKA (reference sequence). V was cut by 2 bases and J by 13 bases, with 13 bases left in between. The CDR3 coding sequence is TGCAGTGCTAGACGACTGTTTTTCGAGTATTTT. This gives the protein CSARRLFFEYF.

This clone was observed a handful of times. The chain carries TRBV7-2 and TRBJ1-3, with D maybe TRBD1 (6 bases). The CDR3 consists of 15 residues. Trimming removed 5 bases from V and 8 bases from J, with 19 bases in between. The germline V gene encodes CDR1 SGHTA and CDR2 FQGNSA. The CDR3 sequence is CASSVGARGMDTIYF. The CDR3 region has the DNA TGTGCCAGCAGCGTGGGGGCGCGAGGCATGGACACCATATATTTT. The full variable domain, with the rest looked up from reference TRBV7-2 and TRBJ1-3, is GAGVSQSPSNKVTEKGKDVELRCDPISGHTALYWYRQSLGQGLEFLIYFQGNSAPDKSGLPSDRFSAERTGGSVSTLTIQRTQQEDSAVYLCASSVGARGMDTIYFGEGSWLTVV.

V usage is TRBV5-1 and J usage is TRBJ2-1; 16 bases line up with TRBD2. The CDR3 has 19 amino acids. The germline V gene has CDR1 SGHRS and CDR2 YFSETQ. V lost 4 bases and J lost 3; bases outside the gene matches: 10. The CDR3 DNA reads TGCGCCAGCAGCCTTAGGGGGACTAGCGGGAGGGCCCTCTACAATGAGCAGTTCTTC. Protein sequence: CASSLRGTSGRALYNEQFF.

The rearrangement joins TRBV6-5 to TRBJ2-1; no firm D call. This CDR3 region has 12 residues. Germline values: CDR1 MNHEY, CDR2 SVGAGI. The V and J ends lost 0 bases and 9 bases respectively, with 6 bases between them. This CDR3 reads CASSYSGFEQFF. As DNA, the CDR3 is TGTGCCAGCAGTTACTCCGGGTTTGAGCAGTTCTTC.

V and J are TRBV2 and TRBJ2-3; 7 nucleotides match TRBD1. V was clipped by 5 bases and J by 4 bases; unmatched bases: 9. Germline V CDR1 and CDR2: SNHLY, FYNNEI. The CDR3 contains 15 residues. The CDR3 region is CASSPQGVPSDTQYF. In DNA form, the CDR3 reads TGTGCCAGCAGTCCTCAGGGGGTGCCGTCAGATACGCAGTATTTT.

The CDR3 nucleotides are TGTGCCAGCAGAAAGGACAGAATCCTCGGGGAGCTGTTTTTT. This translates into CASRKDRILGELFF. The chain couples TRBV7-6 to TRBJ2-2, with D possibly matching TRBD1 (6 bases). The CDR3 is 14 amino acids. Trimming removed 6 bases from V and 7 bases from J, with 15 bases in between. CDR1 and CDR2 (germline): SGHVS, FNYEAQ.

This clone qualifies as medium-sized. The rearrangement uses TRBV2 and TRBJ2-3; perhaps TRBD1 as D (6 bases). Germline V lookup: CDR1 SNHLY, CDR2 FYNNEI. This CDR3 contains 13 residues. V lost 0 bases and J lost 5, with 6 bases in between. CDR3 bases: TGTGCCAGCAGTGAAGCCAGGGGAGATACGCAGTATTTT. It yields the protein CASSEARGDTQYF. The full variable domain, in which reference TRBV2 and TRBJ2-3 provide the parts outside the CDR3, is EPEVTQTPSHQVTQMGQEVILRCVPISNHLYFYWYRQILGQKVEFLVSFYNNEISEKSEIFDDQFSVERPDGSNFTLKIRSTKLEDSAMYFCASSEARGDTQYFGPGTRLTVL.